This is a list of T cell receptor beta chains from one sample in a study of TIL therapy for anti-PD-1-resistant metastatic lung cancer. Clones were read by immunoSEQ multiplex PCR, and TCRdb kept only the in-frame ones, dropping some. Here the sample spans 45,000 to 60,000 clones, 70% to 80% being singletons. Sequences were derived from blood, sampled at baseline. The receptor source for this set is a woman aged 30-85 years with non-small cell lung cancer. CDR3s include the opening cysteine and the closing phenylalanine or tryptophan. The D gene is left open where the match is weak. Rows give clone size only sometimes, using once, few, many, or a class for an expanded clone.

J gene	V gene	D gene	clone size	CDR3 DNA	CDR3 protein
TRBJ1-5	TRBV15	TRBD1	-	TGTGCCACCACCCGGGACAGGCTTAGCAATCAGCCCCAGCATTTT	CATTRDRLSNQPQHF
TRBJ2-1	TRBV4-2	-	-	TGTGCCAGCAGCCAAATGAATTGGGCCTACCGGCTCCAAGGCGGGGGCGCCAATGAGCAGTTCTTC	CASSQMNWAYRLQGGGANEQFF
TRBJ1-5	TRBV10-1	TRBD1	-	TGCGCCAGCAGACCCCTCAGGGGGGGTTGCAATCAGCCCCAGCATTTT	CASRPLRGGCNQPQHF
TRBJ2-3	TRBV7-2	TRBD2	few	TGTGCCAGCAGCTTAAGGGCAGGCGGGGGAATAGATACGCAGTATTTT	CASSLRAGGGIDTQYF
TRBJ1-1	TRBV6-5	TRBD1	-	TGTGCCAGCAGGACAGGGGGCGCGGGCACTGAAGCTTTCTTT	CASRTGGAGTEAFF
TRBJ1-1	TRBV7-8	-	-	TGTGCCAGCAGCTTAGTCGGGGGCCTGGGCACTGAAGCTTTCTTT	CASSLVGGLGTEAFF
TRBJ2-1	TRBV29-1	-	-	TGCAGCGTCACACAGGGCCTGATTGAGCAGTTCTTC	CSVTQGLIEQFF
TRBJ2-7	TRBV9	-	-	TGTGCCAGCAGCGTGGGCGCTAGCCAGTACGAGCAGTACTTC	CASSVGASQYEQYF
TRBJ2-7	TRBV7-8	TRBD2	-	TGTGCCAGCAGACTAGGGTATGGCGGGAGGAGGAACGAGCAGTACTTC	CASRLGYGGRRNEQYF
TRBJ2-2	TRBV7-3	-	-	TGTGCCAGCAGCCAGGGTTACACCGGGGAGCTGTTTTTT	CASSQGYTGELFF
TRBJ2-2	TRBV2	-	-	TGTGCCAGCAGTGACTCCGGGTATACCACCGGGGAGCTGTTTTTT	CASSDSGYTTGELFF
TRBJ2-1	TRBV9	-	-	TGTGCCAGCAGCCCCTCCCCGGGGATAGCCCTCTCCTACAATGAGCAGTTCTTC	CASSPSPGIALSYNEQFF
TRBJ2-1	TRBV21-1	-	-	TGTGCCAGCAGCAAAAGACTAGCGGGAATGTCTGACAATGAGCAGTTCTTC	CASSKRLAGMSDNEQFF
TRBJ2-5	TRBV5-1	-	once	TGCGCCAGCAGCACAAACGGAGGGGGAATACAAGAGACCCAGTACTTC	CASSTNGGGIQETQYF
TRBJ1-1	TRBV27	-	-	TGTGCCAGCAGTTTACCTCCCGGACGGATGAACACTGAAGCTTTCTTT	CASSLPPGRMNTEAFF
TRBJ1-1	TRBV6-5	TRBD1	-	TGTGCCAGCAGCCACCGGACAGGGGGGGACACTGAAGCTTTCTTT	CASSHRTGGDTEAFF
TRBJ2-7	TRBV6-1	-	-	TGTGCCAGCAGTGAAGCAAGGGTGATCTACGAGCAGTACTTC	CASSEARVIYEQYF
TRBJ2-1	TRBV20-1	-	-	TGCAGTGCTTGGCATAGGGGAGTGTGGTTCTTC	CSAWHRGVWFF
TRBJ1-5	TRBV28	TRBD1	-	TGTGCCAGCAGTTTAGCTGGGACAGGGAGCTACAATCAGCCCCAGCATTTT	CASSLAGTGSYNQPQHF
TRBJ1-1	TRBV29-1	-	-	TGCAGCGTTATCCCGGGCCCCAGGGAGAACACTGAAGCTTTCTTT	CSVIPGPRENTEAFF
TRBJ1-3	TRBV5-5	-	-	TGTGCCAGCAGCTTGGACGGGGCCCTGAGCTCTGGAAACACCATATATTTT	CASSLDGALSSGNTIYF
TRBJ1-1	TRBV7-6	-	-	TGTGCCAGCAGCACCACCCCCGGGTTGAACACTGAAGCTTTCTTT	CASSTTPGLNTEAFF
TRBJ1-4	TRBV5-1	-	medium-sized	TGCGCCAGCAGCTTGATGGGGTCGGGTGAAAAACTGTTTTTT	CASSLMGSGEKLFF
TRBJ1-2	TRBV28	-	once	TGTGCCAGCACAGATTCAGGGGATGGCTACACCTTC	CASTDSGDGYTF
TRBJ1-6	TRBV21-1	-	-	TGTGCCAGCAGCAAAGTTACGGGATATAATTCACCCCTCCACTTT	CASSKVTGYNSPLHF
TRBJ1-1	TRBV7-9	-	-	TGTGCCAGCAGCTTGGGACAACCCACTGAAGCTTTCTTT	CASSLGQPTEAFF
TRBJ2-3	TRBV5-1	-	-	TGCGCCAGCAGCTTGTGGCTAGGGGAAGATACGCAGTATTTT	CASSLWLGEDTQYF
TRBJ1-1	TRBV12-2	-	-	TGTGCAAGTCGCTCCTCCGGGTTCGAAGCTTTCTTT	CASRSSGFEAFF
TRBJ2-3	TRBV27	-	-	TGTGCCAGCAGTTTATTCTCGGGACAAAATACGCAGTATTTT	CASSLFSGQNTQYF
TRBJ2-7	TRBV5-1	TRBD2	-	TGCGCCAGCAGCCCCGGACTAGCGTATTCCTACGAGCAGTACTTC	CASSPGLAYSYEQYF
TRBJ1-1	TRBV7-2	-	-	TGTGCCAGCAGCTTAGAGGGCCCAGGTCGGGTGAACACTGAAGCTTTCTTT	CASSLEGPGRVNTEAFF
TRBJ1-1	TRBV6-1	-	once	TGTGCCAGCAGTGAAGAAACAGGGATTGAAGCTTTCTTT	CASSEETGIEAFF
TRBJ2-2	TRBV9	TRBD2	-	TGTGCCAGCAGCCTAATAGCGGGAGGCCCCACCGGGGAGCTGTTTTTT	CASSLIAGGPTGELFF
TRBJ2-3	TRBV6-4	-	-	TGTGCCAGCAGTGTCGGCCTTGGCACAGATACGCAGTATTTT	CASSVGLGTDTQYF
TRBJ2-1	TRBV5-6	TRBD2	-	TGTGCCAGCAGACTCGAGACTAGCGGGAGCGGTGAGCAGTTCTTC	CASRLETSGSGEQFF
TRBJ1-2	TRBV2	-	-	TGTGCCAGCAGGGACGGGACGGTCTATGGCTACACCTTC	CASRDGTVYGYTF
TRBJ2-7	TRBV21-1	-	few	TGTGCCAGCAGCAAAGCTCCGCGGGGAGCCTACGAGCAGTACTTC	CASSKAPRGAYEQYF
TRBJ2-3	TRBV7-8	TRBD2	-	TGTGCCAGCAGCCCTCTAGCGGGGGGGAGATCTAGCACAGATACGCAGTATTTT	CASSPLAGGRSSTDTQYF
TRBJ1-1	TRBV5-5	-	once	TGTGCCAGCAGCTTGGACCTGACCGGGTTTGAAGCTTTCTTT	CASSLDLTGFEAFF
TRBJ2-1	TRBV11-3	TRBD2	few	TGTGCCAGCAGCTTAGACGGGGGGGCAGGGAATGAGCAGTTCTTC	CASSLDGGAGNEQFF
TRBJ1-2	TRBV10-2	TRBD1	-	TGCGCCAGCAGTGGGGGGGACAGCGGCGCATATGGCTACACCTTC	CASSGGDSGAYGYTF
TRBJ2-3	TRBV7-2	TRBD2	-	TGTGCCAGCAGCCTACTAGCGGGGGGCGAAGATACGCAGTATTTT	CASSLLAGGEDTQYF
TRBJ2-7	TRBV10-3	-	once	TGTGCCATCAGTGACGACAGCTACGAGCAGTACTTC	CAISDDSYEQYF
TRBJ2-7	TRBV6-1	-	-	TGTGCCAGCAGTGAACCCCATCTCGGGGGCTCCTACGAGCAGTACTTC	CASSEPHLGGSYEQYF
TRBJ1-1	TRBV5-1	-	few	TGCGCCAGCAGCTTGAATGCCCTCCGGGAAGCTTTCTTT	CASSLNALREAFF
TRBJ1-1	TRBV19	-	-	TGTGCCAGTAGCAGCTCCGGGGCGCAGAACACTGAAGCTTTCTTT	CASSSSGAQNTEAFF
TRBJ1-2	TRBV5-5	-	-	TGTGCCAGCAGCTTGTCGGATTCGAGCACCTATGGCTACACCTTC	CASSLSDSSTYGYTF
TRBJ1-1	TRBV7-3	-	few	TGTGCCAGCAGCTTAACGAGCGGGGGCAGGACTGAAGCTTTCTTT	CASSLTSGGRTEAFF
TRBJ2-3	TRBV19	TRBD2	-	TGTGCCAGTAGTATAGCGAGGACTAGCGGGGGAGATACGCAGTATTTT	CASSIARTSGGDTQYF
TRBJ2-4	TRBV4-1	-	-	TGCGCCAGCAGCCCTTACCGTGCGGGGCTGGGGGGAAAAAACATTCAGTACTTC	CASSPYRAGLGGKNIQYF
TRBJ1-2	TRBV5-1	-	-	TGCGCCAGCAGCCCCGGGGTGAGAGTGGGTGGCTACACCTTC	CASSPGVRVGGYTF
TRBJ1-2	TRBV12-2	-	-	TGTGCAAGTCGCTTAGGGTTGGAGAACTATGGCTACACCTTC	CASRLGLENYGYTF
TRBJ2-1	TRBV13	TRBD2	-	TGTGCCAGCAGCTTCGAAACGGGAGGCTACAATGAGCAGTTCTTC	CASSFETGGYNEQFF